The sequence of this T cell receptor beta chain was determined in a study of shared clonotypes between healthy human individuals. Findings and limits, study-wide: Investigators collected only blood, and repertoires in tissues likely differ.

Some clones are missing from TCRdb's copy, which holds only in-frame ones; the method was immunoSEQ multiplex PCR. This table has 1.6 million or so clones, roughly 97% appearing once. About this clone: Its cognate antigen is unknown.

Germline CDR1 and CDR2: SGHTA and FQGNSA. The V gene end was trimmed by 3 bases and the J gene end by 7 bases; junction bases not matched to a gene: 10. The CDR3 extends over 15 amino acids. The chain has TRBV7-2 and TRBJ2-7, with 9 bases lining up with TRBD1. The sequenced material came from naive CD4+ T cells sorted from blood. The subset here: CD45RA+ positively selected. The TCR comes from a man aged 25 to 40 in good health. The CDR3 bases are TGTGCCAGCAGCTTCCCCGGGACAGGGAGTAAGGAGCAGTACTTC. The encoded protein is CASSFPGTGSKEQYF.